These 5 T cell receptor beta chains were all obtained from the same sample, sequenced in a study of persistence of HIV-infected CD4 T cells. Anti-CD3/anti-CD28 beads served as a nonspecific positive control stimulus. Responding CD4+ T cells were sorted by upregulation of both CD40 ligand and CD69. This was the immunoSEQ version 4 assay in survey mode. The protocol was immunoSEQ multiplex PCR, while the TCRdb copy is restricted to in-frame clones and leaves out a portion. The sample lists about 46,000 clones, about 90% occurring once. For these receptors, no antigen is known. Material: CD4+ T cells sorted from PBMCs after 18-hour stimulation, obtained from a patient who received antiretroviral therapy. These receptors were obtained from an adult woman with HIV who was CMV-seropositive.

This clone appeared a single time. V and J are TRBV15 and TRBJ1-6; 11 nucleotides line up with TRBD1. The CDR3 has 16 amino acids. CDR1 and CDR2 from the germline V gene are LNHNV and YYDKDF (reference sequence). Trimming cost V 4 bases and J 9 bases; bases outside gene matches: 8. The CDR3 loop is CATSTRTGGAGSPLHF. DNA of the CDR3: TGTGCCACCAGCACCCGGACAGGGGGCGCCGGTTCACCCCTCCACTTT.

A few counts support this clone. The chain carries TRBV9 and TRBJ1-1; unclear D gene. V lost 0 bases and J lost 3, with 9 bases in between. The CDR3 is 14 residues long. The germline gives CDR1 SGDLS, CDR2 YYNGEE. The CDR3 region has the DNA TGTGCCAGCAGCGTAGGCATGAGGGACACTGAAGCTTTCTTT. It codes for CASSVGMRDTEAFF.

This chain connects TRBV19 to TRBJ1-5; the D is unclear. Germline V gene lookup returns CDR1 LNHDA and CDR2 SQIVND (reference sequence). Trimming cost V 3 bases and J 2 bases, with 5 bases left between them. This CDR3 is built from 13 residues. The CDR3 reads CASSILGNQPQHF. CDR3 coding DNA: TGTGCCAGTAGTATCCTCGGCAATCAGCCCCAGCATTTT.

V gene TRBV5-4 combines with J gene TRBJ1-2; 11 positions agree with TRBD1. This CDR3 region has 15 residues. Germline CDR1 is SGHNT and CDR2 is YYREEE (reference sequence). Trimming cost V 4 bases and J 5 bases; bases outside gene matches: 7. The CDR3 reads CASSLRDRGMYGYTF. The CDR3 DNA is TGTGCCAGCAGCCTGCGGGACAGGGGGATGTATGGCTACACCTTC.

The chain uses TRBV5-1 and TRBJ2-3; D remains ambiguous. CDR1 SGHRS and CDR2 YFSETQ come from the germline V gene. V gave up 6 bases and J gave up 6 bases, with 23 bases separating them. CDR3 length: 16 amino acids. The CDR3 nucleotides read TGCGCCAGCACCTCACTTGAAGCAGTGGTTGGGGATACGCAGTATTTT. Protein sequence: CASTSLEAVVGDTQYF.